Below, 9 T cell receptor beta chains from the same sample are listed, as sequenced in a study of monozygotic twins with inflammatory bowel disease. From its re-call of the 5' RACE reads, TCRdb lists each CDR3 protein once, without DNA. The repertoire shows about 420,000 distinct CDR3 sequences; the top ten hold 2.4%. Sequenced: blood. The source of these receptors is a human donor with ulcerative colitis or Crohn's disease, or a healthy co-twin of an affected twin (not recorded which).

V gene TRBV9 combines with J gene TRBJ2-4; the D gene TCRdb calls, TRBD2, cannot be checked with no DNA. Germline CDR1 and CDR2: SGDLS and YYNGEE. The CDR3 contains 14 residues. CDR3 sequence: CASSVGGQRNIQYF. Together with reference TRBV9 and TRBJ2-4, the CDR3 gives the full variable domain: DSGVTQTPKHLITATGQRVTLRCSPRSGDLSVYWYQQSLDQGLQFLIQYYNGEERAKGNILERFSAQQFPDLHSELNLSSLELGDSALYFCASSVGGQRNIQYFGAGTRLSVL.

The CDR3: CAISVTMEGTEAFF. V and J are TRBV10-3 and TRBJ1-1. The germline V gene encodes CDR1 ENHRY and CDR2 SYGVKD. CDR3 size: 14 residues.

This chain links TRBV6-5 with TRBJ2-3; the D call from TCRdb, TRBD1, cannot be confirmed without DNA. Germline V gene data show CDR1 as MNHEY and CDR2 as SVGAGI. There are 16 residues in the CDR3. CDR3 protein: CASSYSMRPSTDTQYF.

The chain joins TRBV30 to TRBJ1-3. Germline CDR1 GTSNPN, CDR2 SVGIG (reference sequence). The CDR3 is made up of 15 amino acids. CDR3 loop: CAWRGHLSSGNTIYF.

The V and J genes are TRBV20-1 and TRBJ1-1. CDR3 length: 14 amino acids. Germline V gene sequence: CDR1 DFQATT, CDR2 SNEGSKA (reference sequence). CDR3 protein: CSAKRAVRVHEAFF.

The rearrangement uses TRBV5-1 and TRBJ1-2. The CDR3 has 12 amino acids. Germline CDR1 SGHRS, CDR2 YFSETQ. CDR3 loop: CATPGLSYGYTF.

The chain uses TRBV5-1 and TRBJ1-1; the TCRdb call, TRBD1, lacks DNA for checking. Germline assignment: CDR1 SGHRS and CDR2 YFSETQ. The CDR3 is 15 amino acids. The CDR3 sequence: CASSLEGQGFTGAFF.

CDR3 residues: CASSSYRGPSTEAFF. The chain links TRBV9 to TRBJ1-1; TCRdb picks TRBD1, but there is no DNA to check that call. This CDR3 spans 15 amino acids. The germline V gene encodes CDR1 SGDLS and CDR2 YYNGEE.

The J gene is TRBJ2-5, the V gene TRBV2; the TCRdb call, TRBD2, lacks DNA for checking. CDR3 length equals 16 residues. The germline CDR1 and CDR2 sequences are SNHLY and FYNNEI. The CDR3 loop is CASSEAGGRIGKTQYF. The whole variable domain, remainder taken from reference TRBV2 and TRBJ2-5, is EPEVTQTPSHQVTQMGQEVILRCVPISNHLYFYWYRQILGQKVEFLVSFYNNEISEKSEIFDDQFSVERPDGSNFTLKIRSTKLEDSAMYFCASSEAGGRIGKTQYFGPGTRLLVL.